The 18 T cell receptor beta chains presented below share a single source sample, sequenced in a study of cytomegalovirus exposure and HLA in healthy donors. The study ran its PCR with 60 Vbeta and 13 Jbeta primers. The repertoire was sequenced with immunoSEQ multiplex PCR; TCRdb's copy has only in-frame clones and lacks some. The sample includes around 100,000 clones, 75% of them seen just once. The sample was PBMCs. These receptors all come from a male donor in good health and CMV-seropositive.

The chain has TRBV7-9 and TRBJ2-1, with D possibly TRBD1 on 6 matching bases. V lost 1 base to trimming and J lost 3 bases, with 10 bases between them. This CDR3 comprises 15 residues. Looked up from germline, CDR1 is SEHNR and CDR2 is FQNEAQ (reference sequence). The CDR3 here is CASSLGLQGYNEQFF. As DNA, the CDR3 is TGTGCCAGCAGCTTAGGCCTACAGGGCTACAATGAGCAGTTCTTC.

This clone was found once. The rearrangement uses TRBV5-6 and TRBJ1-1, with D perhaps matching TRBD1 (6 bases). Trimming stripped 4 bases from V and 1 base from J, with 14 bases between. Germline CDR1 and CDR2: SGHDT and YYEEEE. This CDR3 comprises 15 residues. The CDR3 nucleotides are TGTGCCAGCAGCAAGGGTACAGGGAGGAACACTGAAGCTTTCTTT. Translation: CASSKGTGRNTEAFF.

The rearrangement uses TRBV7-2 and TRBJ1-1; 7 nucleotides match TRBD1. Trimming cost V 4 bases and J 10 bases; bases outside gene matches: 12. CDR3 size: 14 residues. Germline V gene data show CDR1 as SGHTA and CDR2 as FQGNSA. The CDR3: CASSYARDSRGAFF. The DNA for the CDR3 is TGTGCCAGCAGCTATGCCCGGGACAGCCGAGGAGCTTTCTTT. Full variable domain (remainder filled in from reference TRBV7-2 and TRBJ1-1): GAGVSQSPSNKVTEKGKDVELRCDPISGHTALYWYRQSLGQGLEFLIYFQGNSAPDKSGLPSDRFSAERTGGSVSTLTIQRTQQEDSAVYLCASSYARDSRGAFFGQGTRLTVV.

The chain carries TRBV4-1 and TRBJ1-6; D uncertain. Germline CDR1 is MGHRA and CDR2 is YSYEKL. The ends were cut back, 0 bases at V and 9 bases at J, with 15 bases in the middle. The CDR3 covers 16 residues. The chain's CDR3 is CASSQEASRGFSPLHF. For the CDR3, the DNA is TGCGCCAGCAGCCAAGAAGCTAGCCGGGGTTTTTCACCCCTCCACTTT.

The V gene is TRBV6-5, the J gene TRBJ1-1; 9 bases align to TRBD1. This CDR3 contains 14 residues. After removal of 6 bases from V and 7 bases from J, the junction contained 9 bases not matched to a gene. Per the germline V gene, CDR1 is MNHEY and CDR2 is SVGAGI. CDR3 amino acids: CASRADRGLVEAFF. As DNA, the CDR3 is TGTGCCAGCAGGGCCGACAGGGGGTTGGTTGAAGCTTTCTTT.

This rearrangement joins TRBV6-6 to TRBJ2-5, with D possibly TRBD2 on 7 matching bases. Deletions cut 0 bases from V and 7 bases from J, with 12 bases between. Germline V gives CDR1 MNHNY, CDR2 SVGAGI (reference sequence). CDR3 size: 14 residues. The CDR3 region has the DNA TGTGCCAGCAGTTACTCCGGGGGGCGGGGGACCCAGTACTTC. The encoded protein is CASSYSGGRGTQYF.

This chain's CDR3 is CACTPGQRRQETQYF. DNA of the CDR3: TGTGCCTGCACACCGGGACAGAGGCGACAAGAGACCCAGTACTTC. The J gene is TRBJ2-5, the V gene TRBV30; 7 bases match TRBD1. V shed 6 bases and J 2 bases; nucleotides not matched to a gene: 12. Germline V gene lookup returns CDR1 GTSNPN and CDR2 SVGIG (reference sequence). The CDR3 extends over 15 amino acids. Full variable domain (rest looked up from reference TRBV30 and TRBJ2-5): SQTIHQWPATLVQPVGSPLSLECTVEGTSNPNLYWYRQAAGRGLQLLFYSVGIGQISSEVPQNLSASRPQDRQFILSSKKLLLSDSGFYLCACTPGQRRQETQYFGPGTRLLVL.

The chain recombines TRBV19 with TRBJ2-3, with 10 bases matching TRBD2. With 7 bases clipped from V and 4 bases from J, the junction kept 8 bases outside the gene matches. The germline CDR1 and CDR2 sequences are LNHDA and SQIVND (reference sequence). The CDR3 runs 15 residues. CDR3 in DNA: TGTGCCAGTAACCCCAGCGGGGGGGCGGCAGATACGCAGTATTTT. Protein: CASNPSGGAADTQYF.

The chain recombines TRBV7-9 with TRBJ1-4; 7 bases map to TRBD1. This CDR3 comprises 15 residues. Per the germline V gene, CDR1 is SEHNR and CDR2 is FQNEAQ (reference sequence). V lost 5 bases, J lost 4 bases, and 7 bases stayed unmatched. The CDR3 DNA is TGTGCCAGCAGCCCTAGACAGGGTGTTAATGAAAAACTGTTTTTT. It translates to CASSPRQGVNEKLFF. The full variable domain, completed using reference TRBV7-9 and TRBJ1-4, is DTGVSQNPRHKITKRGQNVTFRCDPISEHNRLYWYRQTLGQGPEFLTYFQNEAQLEKSRLLSDRFSAERPKGSFSTLEIQRTEQGDSAMYLCASSPRQGVNEKLFFGSGTQLSVL.

This clone was seen a few times. The rearrangement links TRBV10-3 to TRBJ2-3; 11 bases match TRBD2. With V trimmed by 6 bases and J by 5 bases, 13 bases remained unmatched. Germline-derived CDR1 and CDR2 are ENHRY and SYGVKD. CDR3 length: 17 residues. The CDR3 bases are TGTGCCATCAGCTATAGCGGGGGGGCCGTCGGGGAAGATACGCAGTATTTT. Amino acid sequence: CAISYSGGAVGEDTQYF.

This rearrangement joins TRBV7-2 to TRBJ1-5; TRBD1 aligns across 9 bases. V shed 1 base and J 7 bases; nucleotides not matched to a gene: 11. The CDR3 extends over 17 amino acids. In germline, CDR1 is SGHTA, CDR2 FQGNSA. CDR3 coding DNA: TGTGCCAGCAGCTTAGTCGCTACAGGGGGCGGGTTCCAGCCCCAGCATTTT. Protein sequence: CASSLVATGGGFQPQHF.

This chain links TRBV6-1 with TRBJ2-5; 13 bases are shared with TRBD2. The CDR3 length is 14 residues. V shed 6 bases and J 5 bases; nucleotides not matched to a gene: 3. The V gene's germline CDR1 is MNHNS and CDR2 SASEGT. Here the CDR3 reads CASSAGLAGETQYF. The CDR3 DNA follows: TGTGCCAGCAGCGCGGGACTAGCGGGGGAGACCCAGTACTTC.

This clone was seen only a few times. The gene calls are TRBV25-1 and TRBJ2-7; weak D call: TRBD2 (6 bases). In germline, CDR1 is MGHDK, CDR2 SYGVNS. The CDR3 loop spans 16 amino acids. V lost 5 bases and J 3 bases, leaving 20 bases between the germline ends. Here the CDR3 DNA reads TGTGCCAGCAGTAACAAGACTAGTTGGGTTGGCTACGAGCAGTACTTC. Protein sequence: CASSNKTSWVGYEQYF.

The chain couples TRBV7-2 to TRBJ2-7, with 9 bases that match TRBD2. CDR3 size: 15 residues. V lost 1 base to trimming and J lost 4 bases; unmatched junction nucleotides: 5. Germline V CDR1 and CDR2: SGHTA, FQGNSA. The CDR3 region has the DNA TGTGCCAGCAGCTTAGATGGGACTAGCAGTTACGAGCAGTACTTC. This sequence encodes CASSLDGTSSYEQYF.

J is TRBJ1-5 and V is TRBV18; TRBD1 matches at 8 bases. The length of the CDR3 is 15 residues. V lost 0 bases to trimming and J lost 5 bases; unmatched junction nucleotides: 3. The V gene's germline CDR1 is KGHSH and CDR2 LQKENI. The CDR3 DNA follows: TGTGCCAGCTCACCACCCCCAGGGGGCCATCAGCCCCAGCATTTT. Amino acid sequence: CASSPPPGGHQPQHF.

This sequence joins TRBV7-4 and TRBJ2-5; the match to TRBD2 covers 9 bases. With 9 bases clipped from V and 5 bases from J, the junction kept 7 bases outside the gene matches. This CDR3 comprises 13 residues. Germline CDR1 SGHVT, CDR2 SQSDAQ. Here the CDR3 DNA reads TGTGCCAGAAGGGCGGGGGGGATGGAGACCCAGTACTTC. It is translated as CARRAGGMETQYF.

This chain uses TRBV18 with TRBJ2-4; weak D call: TRBD1 (5 bases). Germline-derived CDR1 and CDR2 are KGHSH and LQKENI. The CDR3 spans 17 residues. V gave up 3 bases and J gave up 0 bases, with 15 bases separating them. CDR3 in amino acids: CASSPFGKGLAKNIQYF. The CDR3 nucleotides read TGTGCCAGCTCACCGTTCGGAAAGGGGTTAGCCAAAAACATTCAGTACTTC.

The chain has TRBV27 and TRBJ2-2; 11 bases match TRBD2. CDR3 length: 19 residues. Germline V lookup: CDR1 MNHEY, CDR2 SMNVEV (reference sequence). Trimming removed 0 bases from V and 4 bases from J; junction bases left unmatched: 10. The chain's CDR3 is CASSLSYRSGGASTGELFF. In DNA form, the CDR3 reads TGTGCCAGCAGTTTATCATACCGTAGCGGGGGGGCTAGCACCGGGGAGCTGTTTTTT.